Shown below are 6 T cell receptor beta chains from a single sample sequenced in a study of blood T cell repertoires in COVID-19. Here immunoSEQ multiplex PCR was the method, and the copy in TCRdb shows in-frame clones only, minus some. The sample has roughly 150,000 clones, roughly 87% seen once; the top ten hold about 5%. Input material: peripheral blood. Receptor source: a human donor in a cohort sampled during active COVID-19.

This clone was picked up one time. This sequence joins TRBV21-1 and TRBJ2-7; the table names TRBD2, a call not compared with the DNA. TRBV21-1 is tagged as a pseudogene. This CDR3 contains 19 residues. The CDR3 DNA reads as TGTGCCAGCAGCAAGGTCCCCTCCAGGCTAGCGGGAGTACTCTACGAGCAGTACTTC. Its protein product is CASSKVPSRLAGVLYEQYF.

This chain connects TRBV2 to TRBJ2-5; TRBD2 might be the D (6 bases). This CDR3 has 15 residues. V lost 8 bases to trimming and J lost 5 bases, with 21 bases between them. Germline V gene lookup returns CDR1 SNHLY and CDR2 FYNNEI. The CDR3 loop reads CASLPGVFGGETQYF. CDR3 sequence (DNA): TGTGCCAGCCTCCCGGGAGTCTTCGGTGGGGAGACCCAGTACTTC.

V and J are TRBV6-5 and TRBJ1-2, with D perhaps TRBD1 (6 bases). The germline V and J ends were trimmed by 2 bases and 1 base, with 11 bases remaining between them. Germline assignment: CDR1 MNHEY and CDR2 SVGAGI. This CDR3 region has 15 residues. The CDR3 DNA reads TGTGCCAGCAGTTACGGGGACACACATAACTATGGCTACACCTTC. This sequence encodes CASSYGDTHNYGYTF.

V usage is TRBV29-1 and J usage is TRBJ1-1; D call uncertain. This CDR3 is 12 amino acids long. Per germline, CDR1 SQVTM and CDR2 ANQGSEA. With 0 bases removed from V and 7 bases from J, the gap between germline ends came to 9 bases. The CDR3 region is CSVEDLRFEAFF. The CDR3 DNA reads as TGCAGCGTTGAAGATTTGCGGTTTGAAGCTTTCTTT. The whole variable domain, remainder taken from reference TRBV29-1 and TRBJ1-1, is SAVISQKPSRDICQRGTSLTIQCQVDSQVTMMFWYRQQPGQSLTLIATANQGSEATYESGFVIDKFPISRPNLTFSTLTVSNMSPEDSSIYLCSVEDLRFEAFFGQGTRLTVV.

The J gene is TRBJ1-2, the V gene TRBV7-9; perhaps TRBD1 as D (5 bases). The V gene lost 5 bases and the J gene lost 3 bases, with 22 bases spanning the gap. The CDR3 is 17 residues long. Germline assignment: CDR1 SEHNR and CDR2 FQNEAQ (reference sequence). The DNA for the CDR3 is TGTGCCAGCAGCCCCAGCTTATCTTCAGGGATCCACTATGGCTACACCTTC. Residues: CASSPSLSSGIHYGYTF.

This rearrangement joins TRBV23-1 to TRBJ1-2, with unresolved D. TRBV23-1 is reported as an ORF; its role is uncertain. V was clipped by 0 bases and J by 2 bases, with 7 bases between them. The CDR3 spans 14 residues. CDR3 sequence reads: CASSQSRRNYGYTF. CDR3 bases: TGCGCCAGCAGTCAATCACGCCGGAACTATGGCTACACCTTC.